There are a few counts of the clone carrying this TCR beta chain. Its target is unknown. The sample originates from a study of early T cells in non-severe SARS-CoV-2 infection. Study background: Bulk RNA isolated from unsorted whole blood underwent sequencing; chains were not paired. Study findings and constraints: Missing private and CD4 specificities, VDJdb matching favored anti-spike CD8 responses.

This CDR3 is built from 14 residues. Germline assignment: CDR1 SGHRS and CDR2 YFSETQ. V lost 9 bases and J 2 bases, leaving 16 bases between the germline ends. Individually, cDNA molecules had unique molecular identifiers attached to them. TCRdb reprocessed the 5' RACE reads via MiXCR and lists one record per CDR3 protein. This sample has tens of thousands of distinct CDR3 sequences; approximately 5.2% occur once, and the top ten carry approximately 3.5%. V usage is TRBV5-1 and J usage is TRBJ2-3; D may correspond to TRBD1 or TRBD2 (5 bases each). The sample taken for sequencing was whole blood. The sequence derives from an adult who was a healthcare worker with PCR-confirmed SARS-CoV-2 infection or an uninfected control (not recorded which). CDR3 residues: CATGAGDTTDTQYF. The CDR3 bases are TGCGCCACCGGGGCAGGTGATACCACAGATACGCAGTATTTT.